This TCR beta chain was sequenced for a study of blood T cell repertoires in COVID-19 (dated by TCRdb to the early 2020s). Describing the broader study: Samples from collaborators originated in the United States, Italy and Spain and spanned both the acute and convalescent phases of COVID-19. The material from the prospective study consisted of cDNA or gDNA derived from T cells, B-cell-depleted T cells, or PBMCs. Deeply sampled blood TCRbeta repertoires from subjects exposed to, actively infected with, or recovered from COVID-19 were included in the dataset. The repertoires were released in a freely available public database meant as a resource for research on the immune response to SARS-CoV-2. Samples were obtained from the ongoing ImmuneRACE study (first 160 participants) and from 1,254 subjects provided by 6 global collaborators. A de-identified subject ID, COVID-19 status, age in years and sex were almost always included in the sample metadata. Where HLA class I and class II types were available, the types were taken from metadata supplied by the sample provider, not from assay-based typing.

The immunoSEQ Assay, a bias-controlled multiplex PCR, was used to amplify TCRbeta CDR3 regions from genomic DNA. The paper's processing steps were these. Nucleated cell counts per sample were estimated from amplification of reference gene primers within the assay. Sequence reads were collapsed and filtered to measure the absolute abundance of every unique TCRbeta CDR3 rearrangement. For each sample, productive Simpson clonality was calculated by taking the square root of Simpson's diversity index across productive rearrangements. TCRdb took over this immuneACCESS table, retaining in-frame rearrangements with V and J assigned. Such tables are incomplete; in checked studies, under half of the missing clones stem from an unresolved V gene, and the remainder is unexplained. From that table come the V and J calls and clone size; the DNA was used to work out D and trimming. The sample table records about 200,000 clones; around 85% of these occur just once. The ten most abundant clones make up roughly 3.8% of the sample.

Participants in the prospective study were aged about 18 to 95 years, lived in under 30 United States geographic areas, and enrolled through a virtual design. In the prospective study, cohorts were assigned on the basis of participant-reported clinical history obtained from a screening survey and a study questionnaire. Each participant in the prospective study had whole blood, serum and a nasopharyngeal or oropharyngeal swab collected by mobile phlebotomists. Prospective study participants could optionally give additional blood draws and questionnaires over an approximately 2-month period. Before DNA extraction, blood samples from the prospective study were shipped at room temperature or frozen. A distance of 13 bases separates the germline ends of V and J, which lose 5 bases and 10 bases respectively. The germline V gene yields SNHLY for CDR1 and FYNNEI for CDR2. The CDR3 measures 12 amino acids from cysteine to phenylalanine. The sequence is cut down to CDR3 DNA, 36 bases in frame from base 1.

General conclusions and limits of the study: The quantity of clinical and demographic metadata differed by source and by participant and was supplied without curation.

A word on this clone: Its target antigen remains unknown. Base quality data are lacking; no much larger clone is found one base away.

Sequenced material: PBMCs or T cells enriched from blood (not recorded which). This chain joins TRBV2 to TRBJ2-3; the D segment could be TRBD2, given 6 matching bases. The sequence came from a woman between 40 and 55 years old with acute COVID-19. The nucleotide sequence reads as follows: TGTGCCAGCAGTTCCGGGAGCGCCGCGCAGTATTTT. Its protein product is CASSSGSAAQYF.